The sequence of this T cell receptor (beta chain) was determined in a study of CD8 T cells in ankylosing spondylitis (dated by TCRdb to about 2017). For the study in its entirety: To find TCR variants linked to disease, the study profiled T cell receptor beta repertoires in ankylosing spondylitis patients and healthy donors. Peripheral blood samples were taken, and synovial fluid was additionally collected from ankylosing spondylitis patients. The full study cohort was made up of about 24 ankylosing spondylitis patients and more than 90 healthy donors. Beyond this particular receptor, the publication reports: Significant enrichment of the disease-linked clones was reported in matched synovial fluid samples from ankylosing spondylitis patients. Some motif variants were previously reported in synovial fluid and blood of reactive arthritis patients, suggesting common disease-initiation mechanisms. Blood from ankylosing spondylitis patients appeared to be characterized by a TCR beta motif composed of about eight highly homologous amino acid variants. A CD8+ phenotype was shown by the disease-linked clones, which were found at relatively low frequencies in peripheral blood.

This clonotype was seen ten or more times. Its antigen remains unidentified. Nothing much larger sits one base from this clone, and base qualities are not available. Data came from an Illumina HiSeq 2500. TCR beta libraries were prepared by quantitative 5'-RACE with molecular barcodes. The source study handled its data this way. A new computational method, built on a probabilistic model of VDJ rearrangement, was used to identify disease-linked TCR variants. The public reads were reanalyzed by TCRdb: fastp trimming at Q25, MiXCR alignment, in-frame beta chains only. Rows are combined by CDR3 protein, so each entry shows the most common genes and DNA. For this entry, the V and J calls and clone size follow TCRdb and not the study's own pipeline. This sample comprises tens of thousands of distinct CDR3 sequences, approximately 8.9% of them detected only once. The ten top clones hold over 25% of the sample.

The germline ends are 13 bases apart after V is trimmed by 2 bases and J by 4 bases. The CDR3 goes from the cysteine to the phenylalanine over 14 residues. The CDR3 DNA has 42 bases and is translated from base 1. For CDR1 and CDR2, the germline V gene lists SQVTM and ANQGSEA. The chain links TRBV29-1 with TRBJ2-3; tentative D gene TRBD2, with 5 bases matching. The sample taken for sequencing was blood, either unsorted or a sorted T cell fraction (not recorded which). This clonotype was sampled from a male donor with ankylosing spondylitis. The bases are TGCAGCGTTGAAAACGGGATAGACCCAGATACGCAGTATTTT. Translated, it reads CSVENGIDPDTQYF.